The T cell receptor beta chain under discussion was sequenced for a study of identifying expanded T cells in peripheral blood. The data were produced by immunoSEQ multiplex PCR, yet TCRdb's version contains in-frame clones alone and is incomplete. The data show around 100,000 clones, 85% to 90% seen once. During the collection period, no donor immune events like infections were recorded. The V and J ends lost 0 bases and 8 bases respectively, with 19 bases between them. The germline V gene has CDR1 MGHRA and CDR2 YSYEKL. There are 17 residues in the CDR3. Sequenced material: blood. V gene TRBV4-1 combines with J gene TRBJ1-4; tentative D call: TRBD1 (5 bases). The sequence derives from a person aged 18 to 75 in good health. CDR3 amino acids: CASSQDQGAAGYEKLFF. CDR3 nucleotide sequence: TGCGCCAGCAGCCAAGACCAGGGAGCGGCAGGGTACGAAAAACTGTTTTTT.